These 10 T cell receptor beta chains originate from one sample sequenced in a study of CD8+ T cells in alopecia areata (dated by TCRdb to 2016 to 2019). Library construction relied on the immunoSEQ multiplex PCR assay. RNA was extracted from all samples and reverse transcribed into cDNA, which served as template for TCR sequencing. Sourced from immuneACCESS, this table was stored by TCRdb with only in-frame sequences that have V and J called. A share of the clones is absent; for the studies checked, an unresolved V gene accounts for under half, and the remainder has no known explanation. The sample table contains 140,000 or so clones; only one count was recorded for approximately 65% of them. Just over 35% of the sample is in the top ten clones. The sample consisted of CD8+ T cells sorted from blood. The receptors were gathered from a human donor in good health.

V and J are TRBV30 and TRBJ1-1; a possible D gene is TRBD1 (5 bases). Germline CDR1 is GTSNPN and CDR2 is SVGIG (reference sequence). V shed 5 bases and J shed 0 bases, with 10 bases lying between them. CDR3 length equals 13 residues. The CDR3 sequence: CAWETGMNTEAFF. CDR3 coding DNA: TGTGCCTGGGAAACAGGCATGAACACTGAAGCTTTCTTT.

The chain joins TRBV7-2 to TRBJ2-5, with 9 bases fitting TRBD2. CDR3 length: 14 amino acids. The junction had 9 bases not matched to a gene; V was cut back by 7 bases and J by 6 bases. Looked up from germline, CDR1 is SGHTA and CDR2 is FQGNSA. Here the CDR3 DNA reads TGTGCCAGCACCGCAGCGGGAGGCTTAAAGACCCAGTACTTC. It codes for CASTAAGGLKTQYF.

As concerns this clone: The sample holds other DNA sequences that translate to the same CDR3. The chain has TRBV29-1 and TRBJ2-7; D gene uncertain. Germline assignment: CDR1 SQVTM and CDR2 ANQGSEA. V was clipped by 3 bases and J by 5 bases, with 5 bases between them. The CDR3 length is 10 residues. DNA for the CDR3: TGCAGCGTTGAGGGGAACGAGCAGTACTTC. It yields the protein CSVEGNEQYF.

This clone was observed at least ten times. Other nucleotide sequences in the sample specify the same CDR3. The V call is TRBV27, the J call TRBJ2-7; possibly TRBD2 for D (6 bases). The germline gives CDR1 MNHEY, CDR2 SMNVEV (reference sequence). This CDR3 has 13 residues. The V and J ends lost 4 bases and 2 bases respectively, with 9 bases between them. The CDR3 here is CASSSGRAYEQYF. CDR3 nucleotides: TGTGCCAGCAGTTCCGGGAGAGCCTACGAGCAGTACTTC.

This chain uses TRBV6-5 with TRBJ1-2, with 8 nucleotides matching TRBD1. Germline V gives CDR1 MNHEY, CDR2 SVGAGI. The CDR3 covers 15 residues. J was trimmed by 7 bases and V by 1 base; bases with no gene match: 8. The chain's CDR3 is CASSYLPQGGTGYTF. As DNA, the CDR3 is TGTGCCAGCAGTTACTTACCACAGGGGGGAACTGGCTACACCTTC.

J is TRBJ1-1 and V is TRBV15; D gene uncertain. The CDR3 is 14 amino acids. The germline CDR1 and CDR2 sequences are LNHNV and YYDKDF (reference sequence). The germline V and J ends were trimmed by 0 bases and 1 base, with 6 bases remaining between them. Here the CDR3 reads CATSRDKSNTEAFF. CDR3 nucleotides: TGTGCCACCAGCAGAGATAAATCGAACACTGAAGCTTTCTTT. Complete variable domain (other parts from reference TRBV15 and TRBJ1-1): DAMVIQNPRYQVTQFGKPVTLSCSQTLNHNVMYWYQQKSSQAPKLLFHYYDKDFNNEADTPDNFQSRRPNTSFCFLDIRSPGLGDTAMYLCATSRDKSNTEAFFGQGTRLTVV.

The table lists this clone with a few counts. The CDR3 loop is CASSIPLRDEQYF. Written as DNA, the CDR3 is TGTGCCAGCAGCATACCTCTCCGGGACGAGCAGTACTTC. V is TRBV7-9 and J is TRBJ2-7, with D hard to call. CDR1 is SEHNR and CDR2 is FQNEAQ in the germline V gene (reference sequence). The ends were cut back, 5 bases at V and 5 bases at J, with 13 bases in the middle. This CDR3 spans 13 amino acids. Complete variable domain (other parts from reference TRBV7-9 and TRBJ2-7): DTGVSQNPRHKITKRGQNVTFRCDPISEHNRLYWYRQTLGQGPEFLTYFQNEAQLEKSRLLSDRFSAERPKGSFSTLEIQRTEQGDSAMYLCASSIPLRDEQYFGPGTRLTVT.

The V call is TRBV7-8, the J call TRBJ2-7; D is uncertain. V lost 1 base and J lost 5, with 6 bases in between. Germline values: CDR1 SGHVS, CDR2 FQNEAQ. The CDR3 is 12 residues long. CDR3 residues: CASSLEFHEQYF. The DNA of the CDR3 is TGTGCCAGCAGCTTAGAATTCCACGAGCAGTACTTC.

This clone was observed a handful of times. The chain is built from TRBV29-1 and TRBJ2-7; the match to TRBD1 covers 11 bases. The trim removed 7 bases at V and 4 bases at J, leaving 6 bases unmatched. From germline, CDR1 is SQVTM and CDR2 ANQGSEA. The CDR3 has 13 residues. The DNA for the CDR3 is TGCAGCGCCTGGGACAGGGGGTCGTACGAGCAGTACTTC. Its translation: CSAWDRGSYEQYF.

This chain joins TRBV15 and TRBJ2-5; 7 nucleotides line up with TRBD2. The germline V gene encodes CDR1 LNHNV and CDR2 YYDKDF (reference sequence). CDR3 length: 13 amino acids. The CDR3 region is CAWRGGSGETQYF. The CDR3 DNA is TGTGCGTGGAGGGGCGGGAGCGGAGAGACCCAGTACTTC. Full variable domain (outside the CDR3, taken from reference TRBV15 and TRBJ2-5): DAMVIQNPRYQVTQFGKPVTLSCSQTLNHNVMYWYQQKSSQAPKLLFHYYDKDFNNEADTPDNFQSRRPNTSFCFLDIRSPGLGDTAMYLCAWRGGSGETQYFGPGTRLLVL.